The clone carrying this TCR beta chain is a singleton in its sample. The data are from a study of shared clonotypes between healthy human individuals. Across the study: Samples came from two female and a few male donors aged 18 to 49. Three plates were used per donor for CD4 naive, three for CD4 memory, two for CD8 naive and one for CD8 memory.

The data were produced by immunoSEQ multiplex PCR, yet TCRdb's version contains in-frame clones alone and is incomplete. The sample has hundreds of thousands of clones, about 96% seen once. Germline CDR1 reads SGHRS; CDR2 reads YFSETQ. V gave up 0 bases and J gave up 7 bases, with 17 bases separating them. The CDR3 runs to 17 residues. The donors were adults (healthy and HIV-negative) with no recent acute infections or vaccinations. Caucasian adults living in Nashville, Tennessee, provided all samples. The clonotype comes from a woman in her thirties in good health. The sequenced sample consisted of naive CD4+ T cells sorted from blood. This sample's subset: CD45RA+ positively selected. V usage is TRBV5-1 and J usage is TRBJ1-6, with D tentatively TRBD1 (6 bases). CDR3 residues: CASSLAEVGQTNSPLHF. For the CDR3, the DNA is TGCGCCAGCAGCTTGGCCGAGGTCGGACAGACGAATTCACCCCTCCACTTT.